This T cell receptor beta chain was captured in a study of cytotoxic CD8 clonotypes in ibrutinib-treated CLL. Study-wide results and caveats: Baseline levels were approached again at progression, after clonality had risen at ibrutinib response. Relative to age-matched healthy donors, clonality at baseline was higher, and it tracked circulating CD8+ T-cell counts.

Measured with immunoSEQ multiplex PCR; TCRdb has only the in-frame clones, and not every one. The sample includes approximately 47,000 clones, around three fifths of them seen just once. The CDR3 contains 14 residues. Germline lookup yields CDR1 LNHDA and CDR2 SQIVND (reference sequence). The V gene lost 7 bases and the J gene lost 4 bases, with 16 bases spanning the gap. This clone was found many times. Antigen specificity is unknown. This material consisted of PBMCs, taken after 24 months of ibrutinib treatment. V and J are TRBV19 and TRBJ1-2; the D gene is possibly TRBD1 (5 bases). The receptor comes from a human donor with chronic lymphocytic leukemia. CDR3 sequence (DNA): TGTGCCAGTAATAGGACACCTCTCGGCTATGGCTACACCTTC. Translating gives CASNRTPLGYGYTF.